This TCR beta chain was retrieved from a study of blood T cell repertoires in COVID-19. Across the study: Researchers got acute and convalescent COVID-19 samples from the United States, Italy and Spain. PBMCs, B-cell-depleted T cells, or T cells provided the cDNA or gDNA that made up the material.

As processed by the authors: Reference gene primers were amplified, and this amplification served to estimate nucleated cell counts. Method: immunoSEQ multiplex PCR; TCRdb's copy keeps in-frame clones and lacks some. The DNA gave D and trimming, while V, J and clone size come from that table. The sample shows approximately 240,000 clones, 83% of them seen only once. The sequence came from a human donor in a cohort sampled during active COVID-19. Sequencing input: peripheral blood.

This CDR3 is CASSDLRQGRGIRGYTF. CDR3 bases: TGTGCCAGCAGTGACTTGAGACAGGGAAGGGGAATACGTGGCTACACCTTC. The genes are TRBV6-4 and TRBJ1-2, with TRBD1 matching over 7 bases. CDR1 and CDR2 (germline): MRHNA, SNTAGT. The ends lost 1 base at V and 7 bases at J; junction bases unmatched: 15. CDR3 length equals 17 residues.